This passage covers 10 T cell receptor beta chains from one sample sequenced in a study of early stage breast cancer tumors. Repertoires were generated with immunoSEQ multiplex PCR, while TCRdb's copy carries only in-frame clones and drops some. The sample records about 72,000 clones, approximately 79% being singletons. The source material was blood. The source is a person aged 55 to 70 with breast cancer.

The chain couples TRBV19 to TRBJ2-1, with 8 bases that match TRBD2. This CDR3 comprises 16 residues. V lost 6 bases and J lost 9; bases outside the gene matches: 16. The germline V gene has CDR1 LNHDA and CDR2 SQIVND (reference sequence). This chain's CDR3 is CASRGFGVSGTGEQFF. The DNA of the CDR3 is TGTGCCAGTAGAGGGTTTGGGGTTAGCGGGACGGGTGAGCAGTTCTTC.

The V and J genes are TRBV5-1 and TRBJ2-1, with TRBD2 matching over 7 bases. CDR3 length: 13 amino acids. The germline V gene encodes CDR1 SGHRS and CDR2 YFSETQ. Trimming at V came to 2 bases and at J to 4 bases, leaving 0 bases not matched to a gene. Here the CDR3 DNA reads TGCGCCAGCAGCTTTAGCGGGTACAATGAGCAGTTCTTC. It yields the protein CASSFSGYNEQFF. The entire variable domain, with the rest obtained from reference TRBV5-1 and TRBJ2-1, is as follows: KAGVTQTPRYLIKTRGQQVTLSCSPISGHRSVSWYQQTPGQGLQFLFEYFSETQRNKGNFPGRFSGRQFSNSRSEMNVSTLELGDSALYLCASSFSGYNEQFFGPGTRLTVL.

The V call is TRBV5-1, the J call TRBJ2-7; D remains unclear. Between the trimmed V and J ends, which lost 0 bases and 0 bases, there was a span of 13 bases. This CDR3 is 16 amino acids long. The germline V gene has CDR1 SGHRS and CDR2 YFSETQ. The CDR3 DNA reads TGCGCCAGCAGCTTGGCGGCAGCTGCCTCCTCCTACGAGCAGTACTTC. Protein product: CASSLAAAASSYEQYF.

This clone showed up just once. The rearrangement joins TRBV11-3 to TRBJ2-3, with TRBD2 identical over 8 bases. The V gene's germline CDR1 is SGHNT and CDR2 YENEEA. The ends lost 5 bases at V and 1 base at J; junction bases unmatched: 14. The CDR3 runs 18 residues. In nucleotides, the CDR3 is TGTGCCAGCAGCCCTGGGACTAGACGGGCTTGGGGCACAGATACGCAGTATTTT. It yields the protein CASSPGTRRAWGTDTQYF.

The J gene is TRBJ1-3, the V gene TRBV15; D unresolved. V lost 0 bases and J 0 bases, leaving 15 bases between the germline ends. Germline lookup yields CDR1 LNHNV and CDR2 YYDKDF (reference sequence). This CDR3 region has 18 residues. CDR3 coding DNA: TGTGCCACCAGCAGAGATAGAGGTTTCGCGAGCTCTGGAAACACCATATATTTT. Translated: CATSRDRGFASSGNTIYF.

The rearrangement joins TRBV11-2 to TRBJ1-4; 7 nucleotides match TRBD1. From germline, CDR1 is SGHAT and CDR2 FQNNGV. Trimming removed 5 bases from V and 2 bases from J; junction bases left unmatched: 8. The CDR3 extends over 16 amino acids. In DNA form, the CDR3 reads TGTGCCAGCAGCACCCTCCGAGGGGGCACTAATGAAAAACTGTTTTTT. It translates to CASSTLRGGTNEKLFF.

V is TRBV6-5 and J is TRBJ2-7; D might be TRBD2 (6 bases). Germline CDR1 MNHEY, CDR2 SVGAGI. The CDR3 length is 15 residues. The V end lost 5 bases, the J end lost 2 bases, and 16 bases lay between the germline ends. The CDR3: CASSPAVAGTYEQYF. In DNA form, the CDR3 reads TGTGCCAGCAGTCCCGCAGTCGCGGGAACCTACGAGCAGTACTTC.

The chain carries TRBV5-4 and TRBJ2-1, with 8 bases matching TRBD1. With 5 bases clipped from V and 0 bases from J, the junction kept 4 bases outside the gene matches. This CDR3 contains 15 residues. Germline V gene sequence: CDR1 SGHNT, CDR2 YYREEE (reference sequence). CDR3 sequence: CASRAGTGSYNEQFF. The CDR3 DNA sequence: TGTGCCAGCAGAGCCGGGACAGGCTCCTACAATGAGCAGTTCTTC.

This clone was seen more than once but under ten times. For the CDR3, the DNA is TGTGCCAGCAGTGACAGGGCCGCGTACGAGCAGTACTTC. It encodes CASSDRAAYEQYF. The chain combines TRBV2 with TRBJ2-7; possible D gene TRBD1, 5 bases. The CDR3 runs 13 residues. Germline CDR1 reads SNHLY; CDR2 reads FYNNEI. V lost 3 bases and J 4 bases, leaving 10 bases between the germline ends.

This sequence joins TRBV7-3 and TRBJ1-2; D remains ambiguous. With 1 base removed from V and 5 bases from J, the gap between germline ends came to 8 bases. The germline V gene has CDR1 SGHTA and CDR2 FQGTGA. The CDR3 runs 13 residues. The DNA of the CDR3 is TGTGCCAGCAGCTTAAGGGCGGATTATGGCTACACCTTC. Amino acid sequence: CASSLRADYGYTF.